This T cell receptor (beta chain) derives from a study of T cell clonality in common variable immunodeficiency. This clone counts as medium-sized. Antigen specificity is unknown. Coverage ceases 3 residues before the CDR3 finishes, and the germline J gene fills in the end. Reduced serum IgG, IgA and/or IgM plus specific antibody deficiency defined CVID. Blood came from CVID subjects not ill and not taking immunomodulatory or immunosuppressive medication. Germline lookup yields CDR1 PRHDT and CDR2 FYEKMQ (reference sequence). The CDR3 runs to 15 residues. Trimming removed 4 bases from V and 7 bases from J; junction bases left unmatched: 6. Study-wide results and limits: Repertoire-complication correlations in CVID were limited by patient heterogeneity. In common variable immunodeficiency, TCR beta chains reportedly carried fewer deletions and N-nucleotide insertions.

TCRdb's copy holds only in-frame clones and misses some; the assay was immunoSEQ multiplex PCR. The specimen has over 30,000 clones, none found just once. The chain uses TRBV13 and TRBJ1-6; 8 nucleotides agree with TRBD1. The material sequenced was peripheral blood mononuclear cells. The receptor's source is a human donor with common variable immunodeficiency. The part of the CDR3 DNA that was read is TGTGCCAGCAGCTCCGGACAGGGTTGGAATTCACCC. It specifies CASSSGQGWNSP. The whole CDR3 region reads CASSSGQGWNSPLHF.